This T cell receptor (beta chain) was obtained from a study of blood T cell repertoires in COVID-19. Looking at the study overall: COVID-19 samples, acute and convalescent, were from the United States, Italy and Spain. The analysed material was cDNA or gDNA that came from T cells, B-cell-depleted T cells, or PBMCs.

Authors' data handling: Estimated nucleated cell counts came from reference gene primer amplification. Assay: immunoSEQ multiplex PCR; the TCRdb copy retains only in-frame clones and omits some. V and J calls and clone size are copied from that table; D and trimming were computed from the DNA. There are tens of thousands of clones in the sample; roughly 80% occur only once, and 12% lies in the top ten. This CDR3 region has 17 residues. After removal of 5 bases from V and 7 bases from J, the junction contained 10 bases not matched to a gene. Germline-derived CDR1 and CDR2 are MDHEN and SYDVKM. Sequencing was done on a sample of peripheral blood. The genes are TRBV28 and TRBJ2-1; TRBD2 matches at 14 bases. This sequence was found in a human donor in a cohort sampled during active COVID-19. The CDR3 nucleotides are TGTGCCAGCAGTCTACCCACCGGGACTAGCGGGAGTAATGAGCAGTTCTTC. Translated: CASSLPTGTSGSNEQFF.